These 6 T cell receptor beta chains were sequenced from one sample in a study of Graves' ophthalmopathy and Graves' hyperthyroidism. Beta-chain TCR CDR3 regions were amplified from RNA transcripts. Second-round multiplex PCR followed a first-round RT-PCR using HTBI primers. Using its own MiXCR run on the multiplex PCR reads, TCRdb lists one record per CDR3 protein. The table includes some 380,000 distinct CDR3 sequences, approximately 15% detected once. The specimen was peripheral blood. These receptors were obtained from a woman aged 18-29 years with stable Graves' hyperthyroidism.

This clonotype was detected many times. A much larger clone lies one base from this, so it may be a read error. This CDR3 fails to terminate in the conserved phenylalanine or tryptophan, so it likely reflects a read error. This chain connects TRBV24-1 to TRBJ1-2, with 9 bases fitting TRBD1. Germline-derived CDR1 and CDR2 are KGHDR and SFDVKD. This CDR3 is built from 14 residues. V lost 3 bases to trimming and J lost 8 bases; unmatched junction nucleotides: 6. CDR3: CATSDGTGRFGYTL. The CDR3, as DNA: TGTGCCACCAGTGATGGGACAGGGCGCTTCGGCTACACCCTC.

This clonotype has at least ten counts. The rearrangement uses TRBV10-1 and TRBJ1-2; D ambiguous. Germline values: CDR1 WNHNN, CDR2 SYGVQD (reference sequence). This CDR3 comprises 16 residues. The CDR3 DNA reads as TGCGCACCCAAGGAACAGATCCCCTTTTCGAACTATGGCTACACCTTC. This gives the protein CAPKEQIPFSNYGYTF.

As regards this clonotype: The junction does not match germline at one end; this may be a read error. This chain uses TRBV19 with TRBJ2-2, with TRBD1 matching 7 bases. The CDR3 spans 13 residues. Germline CDR1 is LNHDA and CDR2 is SQIVND (reference sequence). In DNA, the CDR3 is TGTGCCAGTGGACAGGTATCCGCCGGGGAGCTGTCTTTT. Amino acid sequence: CASGQVSAGELSF.

This clonotype came up many times. This sequence joins TRBV12-3 or TRBV12-4 and TRBJ1-1; no firm D call. The CDR3 spans 17 residues. V was cut by 5 bases and J by 5 bases, with 24 bases left in between. CDR3 protein: CASSPPGRLKGGTEAFF. The CDR3 DNA reads as TGTGCCAGCAGTCCCCCCGGACGCCTAAAAGGAGGTACTGAAGCTTTCTTT.

This chain joins TRBV3-1 and TRBJ1-1, with 7 bases matching TRBD1. The germline CDR1 and CDR2 sequences are LGHDT and YNNKEL (reference sequence). V gave up 1 base and J gave up 11 bases; unmatched junction bases: 7. The CDR3 length is 13 residues. The CDR3 is CASSQGDREDAFF. The DNA for the CDR3 is TGTGCCAGCAGCCAAGGAGACAGGGAAGACGCTTTCTTT. Filled out from reference TRBV3-1 and TRBJ1-1, the complete variable domain reads DTAVSQTPKYLVTQMGNDKSIKCEQNLGHDTMYWYKQDSKKFLKIMFSYNNKELIINETVPNRFSPKSPDKAHLNLHINSLELGDSAVYFCASSQGDREDAFFGQGTRLTVV.

This clonotype was picked up many times. The V and J genes are TRBV4-1 and TRBJ1-1; D gene unclear. Per the germline V gene, CDR1 is MGHRA and CDR2 is YSYEKL. The V gene lost 5 bases and the J gene lost 1 base, with 14 bases spanning the gap. This CDR3 spans 15 amino acids. The CDR3 region is CASSKFVDGNTEAFF. CDR3 sequence (DNA): TGCGCCAGCAGCAAATTCGTCGACGGGAACACTGAAGCTTTCTTT.